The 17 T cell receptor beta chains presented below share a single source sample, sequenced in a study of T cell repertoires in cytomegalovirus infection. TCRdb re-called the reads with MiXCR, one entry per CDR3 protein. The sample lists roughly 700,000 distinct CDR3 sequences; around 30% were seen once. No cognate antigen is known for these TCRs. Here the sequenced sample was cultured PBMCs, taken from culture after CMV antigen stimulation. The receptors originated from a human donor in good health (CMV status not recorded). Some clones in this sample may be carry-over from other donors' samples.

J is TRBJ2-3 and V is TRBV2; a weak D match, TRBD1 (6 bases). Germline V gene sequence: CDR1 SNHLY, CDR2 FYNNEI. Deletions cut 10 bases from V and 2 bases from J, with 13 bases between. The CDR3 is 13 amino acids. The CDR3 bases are TGTGCCATACGACAGGCGACCACAGATACGCAGTATTTT. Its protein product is CAIRQATTDTQYF.

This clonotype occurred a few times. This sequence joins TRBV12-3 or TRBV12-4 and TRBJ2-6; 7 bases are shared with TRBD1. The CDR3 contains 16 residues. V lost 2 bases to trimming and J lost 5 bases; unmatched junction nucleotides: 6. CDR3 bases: TGTGCCAGCAGTTTAATTGGGACAGTTTGGGCCAACGTCCTGACTTTC. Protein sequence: CASSLIGTVWANVLTF.

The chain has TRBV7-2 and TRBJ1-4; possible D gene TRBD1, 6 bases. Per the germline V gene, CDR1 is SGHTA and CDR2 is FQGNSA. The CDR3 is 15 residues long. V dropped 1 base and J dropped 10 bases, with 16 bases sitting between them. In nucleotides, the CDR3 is TGTGCCAGCAGCTTAGAGGGGGGTCTCGGGGGAAAACTGTTTTTT. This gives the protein CASSLEGGLGGKLFF. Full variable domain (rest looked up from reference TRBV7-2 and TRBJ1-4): GAGVSQSPSNKVTEKGKDVELRCDPISGHTALYWYRQSLGQGLEFLIYFQGNSAPDKSGLPSDRFSAERTGGSVSTLTIQRTQQEDSAVYLCASSLEGGLGGKLFFGSGTQLSVL.

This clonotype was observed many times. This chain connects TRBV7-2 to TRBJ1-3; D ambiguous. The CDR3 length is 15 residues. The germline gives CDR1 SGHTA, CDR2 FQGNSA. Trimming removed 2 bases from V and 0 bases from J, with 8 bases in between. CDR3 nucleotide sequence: TGTGCCAGCAGCTTAAAACTACACTCTGGAAACACCATATATTTT. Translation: CASSLKLHSGNTIYF.

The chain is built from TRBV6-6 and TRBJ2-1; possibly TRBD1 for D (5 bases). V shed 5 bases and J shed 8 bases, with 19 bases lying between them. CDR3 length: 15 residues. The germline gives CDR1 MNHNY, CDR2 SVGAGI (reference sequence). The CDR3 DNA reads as TGTGCCAGCAGTGTTCTAGGGGTGGGTTACTATGAGCAGTTCTTC. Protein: CASSVLGVGYYEQFF.

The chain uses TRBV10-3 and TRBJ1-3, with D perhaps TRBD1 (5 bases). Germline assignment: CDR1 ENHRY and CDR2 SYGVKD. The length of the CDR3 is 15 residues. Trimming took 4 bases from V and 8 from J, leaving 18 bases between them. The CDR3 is CAISGARTFGDTIYF. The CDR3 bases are TGTGCCATCAGTGGAGCGAGGACATTTGGGGACACCATATATTTT.

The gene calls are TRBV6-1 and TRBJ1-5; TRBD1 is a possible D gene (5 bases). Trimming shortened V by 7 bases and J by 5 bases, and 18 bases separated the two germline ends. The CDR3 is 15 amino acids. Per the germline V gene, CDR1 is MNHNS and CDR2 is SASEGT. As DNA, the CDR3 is TGTGCCAGCATCGACACGGGGGAGGTTTATCAGCCCCAGCATTTT. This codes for CASIDTGEVYQPQHF.

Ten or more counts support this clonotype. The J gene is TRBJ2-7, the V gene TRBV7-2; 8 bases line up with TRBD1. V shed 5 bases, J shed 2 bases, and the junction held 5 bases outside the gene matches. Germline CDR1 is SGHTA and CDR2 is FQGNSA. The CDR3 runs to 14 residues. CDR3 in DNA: TGTGCCAGCAGCCCCTGGACAGGGCCCTACGAGCAGTACTTC. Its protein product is CASSPWTGPYEQYF.

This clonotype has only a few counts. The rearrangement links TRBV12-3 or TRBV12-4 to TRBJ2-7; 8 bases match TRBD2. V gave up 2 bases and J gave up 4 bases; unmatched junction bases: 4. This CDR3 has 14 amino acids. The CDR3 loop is CASSLLAGWYEQYF. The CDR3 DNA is TGTGCCAGCAGTTTACTAGCGGGTTGGTACGAGCAGTACTTC.

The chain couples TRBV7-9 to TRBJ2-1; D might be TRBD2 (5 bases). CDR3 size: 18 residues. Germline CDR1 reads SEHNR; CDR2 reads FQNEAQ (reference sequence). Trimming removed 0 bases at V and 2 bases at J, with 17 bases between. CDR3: CASSLARAFGFAYNEQFF. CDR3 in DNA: TGTGCCAGCAGCTTAGCGCGGGCCTTCGGATTCGCCTACAATGAGCAGTTCTTC.

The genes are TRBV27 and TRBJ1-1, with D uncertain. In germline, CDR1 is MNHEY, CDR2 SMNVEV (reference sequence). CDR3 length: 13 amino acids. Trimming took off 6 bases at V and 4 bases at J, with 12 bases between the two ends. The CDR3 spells CASRTWTSTEAFF. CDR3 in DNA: TGTGCCAGCAGAACCTGGACCAGCACTGAAGCTTTCTTT.

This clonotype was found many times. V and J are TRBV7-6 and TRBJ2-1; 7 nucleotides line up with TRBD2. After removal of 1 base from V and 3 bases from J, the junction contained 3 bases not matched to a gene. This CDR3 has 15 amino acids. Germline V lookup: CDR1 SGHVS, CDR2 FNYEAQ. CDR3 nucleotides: TGTGCCAGCAGCTTAGGGGACTACCACTACAATGAGCAGTTCTTC. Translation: CASSLGDYHYNEQFF.

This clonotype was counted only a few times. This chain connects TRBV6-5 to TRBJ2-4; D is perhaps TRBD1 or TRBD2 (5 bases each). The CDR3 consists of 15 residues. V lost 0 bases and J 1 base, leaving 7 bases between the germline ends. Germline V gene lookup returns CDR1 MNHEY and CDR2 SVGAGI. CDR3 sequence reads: CASSYSGEAKNIQYF. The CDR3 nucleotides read TGTGCCAGCAGTTACTCAGGGGAGGCCAAAAACATTCAGTACTTC.

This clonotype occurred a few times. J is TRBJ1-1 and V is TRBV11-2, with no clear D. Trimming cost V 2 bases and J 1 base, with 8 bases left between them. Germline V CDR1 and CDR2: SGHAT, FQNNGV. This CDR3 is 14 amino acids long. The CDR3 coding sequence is TGTGCCAGCAGCTTACAGATAACGAACACTGAAGCTTTCTTT. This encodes CASSLQITNTEAFF.

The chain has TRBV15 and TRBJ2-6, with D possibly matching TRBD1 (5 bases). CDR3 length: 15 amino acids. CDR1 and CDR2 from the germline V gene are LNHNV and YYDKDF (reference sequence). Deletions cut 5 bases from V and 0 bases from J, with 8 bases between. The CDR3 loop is CATSPRDSGANVLTF. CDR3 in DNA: TGTGCCACCAGCCCCAGGGACTCTGGGGCCAACGTCCTGACTTTC. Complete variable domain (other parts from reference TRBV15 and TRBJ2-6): DAMVIQNPRYQVTQFGKPVTLSCSQTLNHNVMYWYQQKSSQAPKLLFHYYDKDFNNEADTPDNFQSRRPNTSFCFLDIRSPGLGDTAMYLCATSPRDSGANVLTFGAGSRLTVL.

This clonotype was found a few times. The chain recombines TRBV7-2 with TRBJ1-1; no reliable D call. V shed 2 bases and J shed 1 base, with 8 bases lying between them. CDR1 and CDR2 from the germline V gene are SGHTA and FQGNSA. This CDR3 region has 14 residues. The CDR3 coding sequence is TGTGCCAGCAGCTTATATGAGACGAACACTGAAGCTTTCTTT. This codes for CASSLYETNTEAFF.

CDR3 sequence: CAGRPGTGGYEQYF. The CDR3 nucleotides read TGTGCTGGACGGCCCGGGACAGGGGGCTACGAGCAGTACTTC. The rearrangement links TRBV10-3 to TRBJ2-7, with TRBD1 matching over 11 bases. The CDR3 covers 14 residues. Germline values: CDR1 ENHRY, CDR2 SYGVKD.